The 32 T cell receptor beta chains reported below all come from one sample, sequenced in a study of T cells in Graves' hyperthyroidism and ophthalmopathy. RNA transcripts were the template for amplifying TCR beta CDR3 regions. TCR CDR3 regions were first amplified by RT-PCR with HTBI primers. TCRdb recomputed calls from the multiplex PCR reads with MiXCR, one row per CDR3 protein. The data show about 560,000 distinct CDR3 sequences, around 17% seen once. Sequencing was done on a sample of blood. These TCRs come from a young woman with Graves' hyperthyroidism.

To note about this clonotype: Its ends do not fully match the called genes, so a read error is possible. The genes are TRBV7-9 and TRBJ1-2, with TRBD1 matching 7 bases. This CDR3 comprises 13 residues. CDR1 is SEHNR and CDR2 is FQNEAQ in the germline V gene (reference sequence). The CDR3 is CVTDRSSNYGYTF. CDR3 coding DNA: TGCGTCACGGACAGGAGCTCTAACTATGGCTACACCTTC.

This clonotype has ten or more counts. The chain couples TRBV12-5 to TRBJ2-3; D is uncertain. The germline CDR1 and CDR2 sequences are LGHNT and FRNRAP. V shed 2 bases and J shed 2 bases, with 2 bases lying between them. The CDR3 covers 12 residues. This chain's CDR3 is CASGLITDTQYF. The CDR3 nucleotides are TGTGCTAGTGGTTTGATCACAGATACGCAGTATTTT.

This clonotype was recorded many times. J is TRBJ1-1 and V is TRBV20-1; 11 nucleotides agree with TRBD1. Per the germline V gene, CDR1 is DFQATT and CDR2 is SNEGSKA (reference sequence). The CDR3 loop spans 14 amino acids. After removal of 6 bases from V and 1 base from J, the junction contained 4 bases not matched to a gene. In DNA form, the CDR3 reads TGCAGTGCAGCCGGGACAGGGGGGAACACTGAAGCTTTCTTT. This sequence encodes CSAAGTGGNTEAFF.

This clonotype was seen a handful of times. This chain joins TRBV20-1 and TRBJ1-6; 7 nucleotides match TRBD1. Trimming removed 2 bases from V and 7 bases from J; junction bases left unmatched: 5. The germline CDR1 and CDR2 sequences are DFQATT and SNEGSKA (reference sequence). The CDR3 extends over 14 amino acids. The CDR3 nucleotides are TGCAGTGCTAGAAAGGGAGGGGGCAATTCACCCCTCCACTTT. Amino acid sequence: CSARKGGGNSPLHF.

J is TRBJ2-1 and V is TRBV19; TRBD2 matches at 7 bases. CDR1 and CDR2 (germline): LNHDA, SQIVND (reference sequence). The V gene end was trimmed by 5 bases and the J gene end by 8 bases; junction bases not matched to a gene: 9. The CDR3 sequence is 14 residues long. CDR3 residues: CASSQGGQNDEQFF. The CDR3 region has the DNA TGTGCCAGTAGTCAGGGAGGGCAAAATGATGAGCAGTTCTTC.

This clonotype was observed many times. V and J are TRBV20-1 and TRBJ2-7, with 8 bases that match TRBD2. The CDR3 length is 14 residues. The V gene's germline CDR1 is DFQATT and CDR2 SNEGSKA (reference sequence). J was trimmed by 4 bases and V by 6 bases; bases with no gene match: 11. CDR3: CSATYPGLVYEQYF. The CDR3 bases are TGCAGTGCGACGTACCCGGGACTAGTATACGAGCAGTACTTC.

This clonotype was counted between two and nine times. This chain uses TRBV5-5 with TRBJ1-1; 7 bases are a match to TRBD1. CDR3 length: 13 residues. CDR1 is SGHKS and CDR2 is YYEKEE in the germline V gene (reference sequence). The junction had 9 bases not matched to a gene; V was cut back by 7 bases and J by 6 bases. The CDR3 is CASRRGGAPEAFF. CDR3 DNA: TGTGCCAGCCGCCGAGGGGGCGCCCCTGAAGCTTTCTTT.

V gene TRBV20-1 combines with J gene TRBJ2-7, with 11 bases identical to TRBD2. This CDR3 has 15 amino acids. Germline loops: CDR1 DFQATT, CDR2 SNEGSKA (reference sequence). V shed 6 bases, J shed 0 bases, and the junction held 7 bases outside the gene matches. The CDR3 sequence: CSAVASGGSSYEQYF. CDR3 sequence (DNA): TGCAGTGCGGTCGCTAGCGGGGGGAGCTCCTACGAGCAGTACTTC.

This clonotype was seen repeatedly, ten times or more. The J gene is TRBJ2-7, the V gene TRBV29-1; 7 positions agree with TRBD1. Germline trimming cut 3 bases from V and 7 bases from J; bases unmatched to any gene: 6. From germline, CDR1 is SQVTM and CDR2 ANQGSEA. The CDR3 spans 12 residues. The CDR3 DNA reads TGCAGCGTTGACAAGGGGGCGGGTGAGCAGTACTTC. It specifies CSVDKGAGEQYF.

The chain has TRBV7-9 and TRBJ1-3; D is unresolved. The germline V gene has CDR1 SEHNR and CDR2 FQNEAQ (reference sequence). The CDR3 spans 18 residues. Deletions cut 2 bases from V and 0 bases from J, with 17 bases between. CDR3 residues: CASSLPHRTGVSGNTIYF. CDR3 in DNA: TGTGCCAGCAGCTTACCTCATAGGACGGGCGTCTCTGGAAACACCATATATTTT.

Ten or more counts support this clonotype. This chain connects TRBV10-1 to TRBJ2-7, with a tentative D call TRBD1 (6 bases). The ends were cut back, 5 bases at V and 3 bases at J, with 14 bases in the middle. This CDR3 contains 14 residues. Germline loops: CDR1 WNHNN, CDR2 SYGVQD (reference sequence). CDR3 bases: TGCGCCAGCAGTCCGGGACACCAACTCTACGAGCAGTACTTC. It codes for CASSPGHQLYEQYF.

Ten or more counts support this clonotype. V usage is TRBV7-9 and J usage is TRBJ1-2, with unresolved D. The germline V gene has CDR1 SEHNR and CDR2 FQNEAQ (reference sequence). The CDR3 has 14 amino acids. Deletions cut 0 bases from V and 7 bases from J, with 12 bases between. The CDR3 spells CASSLAGSTGGYTF. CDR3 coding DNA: TGTGCCAGCAGCTTAGCGGGCAGCACGGGTGGCTACACCTTC. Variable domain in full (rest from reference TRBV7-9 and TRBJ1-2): DTGVSQNPRHKITKRGQNVTFRCDPISEHNRLYWYRQTLGQGPEFLTYFQNEAQLEKSRLLSDRFSAERPKGSFSTLEIQRTEQGDSAMYLCASSLAGSTGGYTFGSGTRLTVV.

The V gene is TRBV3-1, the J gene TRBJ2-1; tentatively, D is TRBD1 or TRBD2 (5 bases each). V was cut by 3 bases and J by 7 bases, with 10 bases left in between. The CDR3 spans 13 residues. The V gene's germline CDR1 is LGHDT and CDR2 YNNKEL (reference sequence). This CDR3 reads CASSQGRGNEQFF. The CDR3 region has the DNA TGTGCCAGCAGCCAGGGACGGGGAAATGAGCAGTTCTTC.

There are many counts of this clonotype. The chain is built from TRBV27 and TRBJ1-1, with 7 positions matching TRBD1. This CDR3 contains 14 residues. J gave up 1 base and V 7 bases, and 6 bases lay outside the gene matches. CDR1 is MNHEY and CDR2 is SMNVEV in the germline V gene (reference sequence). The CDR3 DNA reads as TGTGCCAGCAAATACGACAGGGAGAACACTGAAGCTTTCTTT. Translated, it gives CASKYDRENTEAFF.

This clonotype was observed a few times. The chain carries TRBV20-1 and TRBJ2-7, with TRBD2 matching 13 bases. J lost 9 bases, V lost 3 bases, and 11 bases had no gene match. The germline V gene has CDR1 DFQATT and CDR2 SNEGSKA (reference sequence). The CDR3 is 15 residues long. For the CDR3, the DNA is TGCAGTGCTAGGGAGGGACTAGCGGGACCTTTCGGGCAGTACTTC. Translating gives CSAREGLAGPFGQYF.

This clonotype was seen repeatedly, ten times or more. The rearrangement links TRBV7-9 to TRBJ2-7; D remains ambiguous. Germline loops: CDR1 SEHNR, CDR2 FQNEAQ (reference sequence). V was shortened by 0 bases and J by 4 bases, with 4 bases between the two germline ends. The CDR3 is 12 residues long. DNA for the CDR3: TGTGCCAGCAGCTTAGCGCGGTACGAGCAGTACTTC. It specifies CASSLARYEQYF.

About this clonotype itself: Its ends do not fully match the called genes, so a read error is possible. The chain's CDR3 is CASSLALRTSRHEQYF. The CDR3 region has the DNA TGTGCTAGCAGCTTAGCCCTAAGGACTTCGCGACATGAGCAGTACTTC. The chain uses TRBV7-9 and TRBJ2-7; TRBD2 might be the D (5 bases). The germline V gene has CDR1 SEHNR and CDR2 FQNEAQ (reference sequence). The CDR3 is 16 amino acids.

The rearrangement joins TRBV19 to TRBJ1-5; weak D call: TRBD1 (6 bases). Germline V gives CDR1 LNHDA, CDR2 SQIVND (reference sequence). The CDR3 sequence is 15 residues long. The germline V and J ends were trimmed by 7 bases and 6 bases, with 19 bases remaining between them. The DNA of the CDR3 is TGTGCCAGTAAGTGGTCGGGGGCGGGCGGTCAGCCCCAGCATTTT. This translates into CASKWSGAGGQPQHF.

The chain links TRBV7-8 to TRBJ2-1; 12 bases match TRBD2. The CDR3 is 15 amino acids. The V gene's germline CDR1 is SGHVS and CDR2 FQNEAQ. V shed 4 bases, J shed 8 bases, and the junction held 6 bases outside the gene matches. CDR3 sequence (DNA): TGTGCCAGCAGCTCGGCGGGACTAGCGGGCGATGAGCAGTTCTTC. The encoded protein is CASSSAGLAGDEQFF.

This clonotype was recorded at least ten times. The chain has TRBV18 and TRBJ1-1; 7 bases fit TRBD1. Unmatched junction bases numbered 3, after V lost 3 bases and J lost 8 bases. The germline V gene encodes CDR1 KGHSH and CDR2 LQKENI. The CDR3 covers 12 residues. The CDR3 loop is CASSPVRGEAFF. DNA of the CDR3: TGTGCCAGCTCACCCGTCAGGGGGGAAGCTTTCTTT.

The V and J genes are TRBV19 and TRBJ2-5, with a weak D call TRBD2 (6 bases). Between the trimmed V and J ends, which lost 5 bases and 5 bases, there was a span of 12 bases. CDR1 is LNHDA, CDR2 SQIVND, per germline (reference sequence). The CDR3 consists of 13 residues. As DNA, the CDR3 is TGTGCCAGTAGTGGAGGGAGGACCGAGACCCAGTACTTC. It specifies CASSGGRTETQYF. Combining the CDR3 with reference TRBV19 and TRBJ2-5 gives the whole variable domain DGGITQSPKYLFRKEGQNVTLSCEQNLNHDAMYWYRQDPGQGLRLIYYSQIVNDFQKGDIAEGYSVSREKKESFPLTVTSAQKNPTAFYLCASSGGRTETQYFGPGTRLLVL.

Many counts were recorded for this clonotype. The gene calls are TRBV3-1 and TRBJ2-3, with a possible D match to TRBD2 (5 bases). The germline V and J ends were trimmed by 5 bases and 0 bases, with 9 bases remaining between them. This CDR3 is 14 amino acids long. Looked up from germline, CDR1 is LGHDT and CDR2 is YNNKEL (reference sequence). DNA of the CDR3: TGTGCCAGCAGCAGAGGGCAAAGCACAGATACGCAGTATTTT. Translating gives CASSRGQSTDTQYF.

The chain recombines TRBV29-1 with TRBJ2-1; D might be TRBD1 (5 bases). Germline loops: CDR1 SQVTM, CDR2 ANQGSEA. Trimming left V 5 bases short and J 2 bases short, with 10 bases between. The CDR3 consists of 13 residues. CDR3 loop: CSVMSGTYNEQFF. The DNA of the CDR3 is TGCAGCGTTATGTCAGGGACCTACAATGAGCAGTTCTTC.

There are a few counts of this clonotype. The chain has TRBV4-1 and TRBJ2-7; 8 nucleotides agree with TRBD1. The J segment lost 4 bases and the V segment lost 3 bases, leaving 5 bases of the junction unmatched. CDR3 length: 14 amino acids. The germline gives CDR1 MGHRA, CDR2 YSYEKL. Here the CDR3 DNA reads TGCGCCAGCAGCCACGGACAGGGTCCGTACGAGCAGTACTTC. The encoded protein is CASSHGQGPYEQYF.

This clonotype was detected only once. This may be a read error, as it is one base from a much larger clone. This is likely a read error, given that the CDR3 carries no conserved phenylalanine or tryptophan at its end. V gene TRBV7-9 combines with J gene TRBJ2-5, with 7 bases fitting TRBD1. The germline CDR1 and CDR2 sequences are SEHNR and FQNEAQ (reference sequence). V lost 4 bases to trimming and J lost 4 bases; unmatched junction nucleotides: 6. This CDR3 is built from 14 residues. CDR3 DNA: TGTGCCAGCAGCTCAGACAGGGTTGGAGAGACCCAGTACCTC. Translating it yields CASSSDRVGETQYL.

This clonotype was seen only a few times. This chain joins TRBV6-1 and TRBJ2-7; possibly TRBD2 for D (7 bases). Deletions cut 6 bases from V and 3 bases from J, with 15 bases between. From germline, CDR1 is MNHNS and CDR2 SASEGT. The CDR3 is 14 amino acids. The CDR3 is CASSGRGQSYEQYF. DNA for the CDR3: TGTGCCAGCAGCGGGCGGGGGCAAAGCTACGAGCAGTACTTC.

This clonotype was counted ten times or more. CDR3 loop: CASGTRAGVSYEQYF. Here the CDR3 DNA reads TGCGCCAGCGGGACCCGCGCGGGAGTATCCTACGAGCAGTACTTC. This rearrangement joins TRBV10-2 to TRBJ2-7; 7 bases align to TRBD2. This CDR3 contains 15 residues. Trimming cost V 8 bases and J 1 base; bases outside gene matches: 11. The germline gives CDR1 WSHSY, CDR2 SAAADI.

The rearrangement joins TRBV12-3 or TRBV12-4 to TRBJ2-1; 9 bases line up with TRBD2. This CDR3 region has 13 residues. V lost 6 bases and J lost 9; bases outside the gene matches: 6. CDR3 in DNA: TGTGCCAGCAGGGGACTAGCTTCGAGTGAGCAGTTCTTC. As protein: CASRGLASSEQFF.

CDR3 bases: TGCGCCAGCAGCTTGGACAGGCCGAATGAAAAACTGTTTTTT. It translates to CASSLDRPNEKLFF. The V gene is TRBV5-1, the J gene TRBJ1-4; D is possibly TRBD1 (5 bases). V was cut by 0 bases and J by 5 bases, with 8 bases left in between. This CDR3 contains 14 residues. Germline CDR1 and CDR2: SGHRS and YFSETQ.

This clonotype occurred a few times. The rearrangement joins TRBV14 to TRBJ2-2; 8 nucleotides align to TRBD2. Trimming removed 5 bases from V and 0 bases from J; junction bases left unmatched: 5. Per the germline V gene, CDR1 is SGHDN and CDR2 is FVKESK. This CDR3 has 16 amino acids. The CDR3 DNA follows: TGTGCCAGCAGCGGTACTAGCGGCGCGAACACCGGGGAGCTGTTTTTT. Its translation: CASSGTSGANTGELFF. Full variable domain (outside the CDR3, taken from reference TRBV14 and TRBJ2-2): EAGVTQFPSHSVIEKGQTVTLRCDPISGHDNLYWYRRVMGKEIKFLLHFVKESKQDESGMPNNRFLAERTGGTYSTLKVQPAELEDSGVYFCASSGTSGANTGELFFGEGSRLTVL.

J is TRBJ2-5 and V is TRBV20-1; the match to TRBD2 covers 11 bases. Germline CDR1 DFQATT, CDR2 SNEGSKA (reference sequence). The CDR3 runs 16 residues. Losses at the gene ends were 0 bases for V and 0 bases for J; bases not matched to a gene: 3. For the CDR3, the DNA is TGCAGTGCTAGAGAGCGACTAGCGGGGTACCAAGAGACCCAGTACTTC. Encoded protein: CSARERLAGYQETQYF.

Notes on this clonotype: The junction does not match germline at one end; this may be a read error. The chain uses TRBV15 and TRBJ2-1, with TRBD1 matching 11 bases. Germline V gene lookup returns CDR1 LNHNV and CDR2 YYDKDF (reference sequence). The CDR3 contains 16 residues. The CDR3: CATSRDVWTGGNEQSF. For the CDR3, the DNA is TGTGCCACCAGCAGAGATGTTTGGACAGGGGGCAATGAGCAGTCCTTC.